This T cell receptor (beta chain) was documented in a study of human T cells and chemical hapten exposure. Trimming pared 7 bases from V and 1 base from J, leaving 5 bases between. The length of the CDR3 is 13 residues. Time point defined: patch test 2, 6 weeks after DPC sensitization. Treatment in this sample: therapeutic diphenylcyclopropenone sensitization with weekly scalp DPC. Blood collection took place prior to placing each patch test. This clonotype was seen more than once but under ten times. What it binds is unknown. Original analysis: Samples had a median of around 88,000 TCRs, ranging about 23,224 to 700,000. TCRdb re-called the RACE reads through MiXCR, storing one row per CDR3 protein. For this entry, the V and J calls and clone size follow TCRdb and not the study's own pipeline. There are approximately 92,000 distinct CDR3 sequences in the sample; 10% to 12% occur only once, and approximately 3.4% lies in the top ten.

Whole-study findings and limits: Correlating positively with patch test score were the PT1 expanded TCR counts.

Specimen: whole blood, collected in connection with sensitization to the hapten diphenylcyclopropenone (DPC). The chain recombines TRBV23-1 with TRBJ2-6; D call uncertain. TRBV23-1 is treated as an ORF (open reading frame) with a function not yet certain. The receptor was derived from a woman in her thirties or forties with alopecia areata. Some clones in this sample may be carry-over from other donors' samples. The CDR3 reads CASTDSGANVLTF. In nucleotides, the CDR3 is TGCGCCAGCACCGATTCTGGGGCCAACGTCCTGACTTTC.